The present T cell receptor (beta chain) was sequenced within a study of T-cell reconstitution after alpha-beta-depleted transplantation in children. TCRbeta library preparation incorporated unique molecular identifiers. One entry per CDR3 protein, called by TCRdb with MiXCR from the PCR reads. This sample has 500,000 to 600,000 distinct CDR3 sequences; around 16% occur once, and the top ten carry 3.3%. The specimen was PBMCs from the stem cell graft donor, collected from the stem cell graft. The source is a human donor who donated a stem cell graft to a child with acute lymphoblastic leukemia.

CDR3 amino acids: CSASFQRTFYEQYF. CDR3 DNA: TGCAGTGCTAGTTTCCAGCGGACCTTTTACGAGCAGTACTTC. This chain joins TRBV20-1 and TRBJ2-7; tentative D call: TRBD2 (5 bases). CDR1 is DFQATT and CDR2 is SNEGSKA in the germline V gene (reference sequence). Trimming cost V 3 bases and J 4 bases, with 16 bases left between them. The CDR3 has 14 residues.